A single sample is the source of the 24 T cell receptor beta chains below, sequenced in a study of blood T cell repertoires in COVID-19. Using immunoSEQ multiplex PCR, the repertoire was profiled, and TCRdb retains in-frame clones only, with some absent. Here the sample spans roughly 150,000 clones, 84% being singletons. The material sequenced was PBMCs or T cells enriched from blood (not recorded which). These receptor sequences come from a man in his forties or fifties who had recovered from COVID-19.

V gene TRBV29-1 combines with J gene TRBJ2-3; 10 bases line up with TRBD2. CDR3 length: 14 residues. Per germline, CDR1 SQVTM and CDR2 ANQGSEA. V was clipped by 6 bases and J by 2 bases; unmatched bases: 5. For the CDR3, the DNA is TGCAGCGTGAAAGGGACTAGCGACACAGATACGCAGTATTTT. Translation gives CSVKGTSDTDTQYF.

In its sample, this clone was seen once. The chain is built from TRBV5-4 and TRBJ2-5; D may be TRBD1 (7 bases). Trimming cost V 0 bases and J 10 bases, with 19 bases left between them. The CDR3 length is 15 residues. CDR1 SGHNT and CDR2 YYREEE come from the germline V gene (reference sequence). The CDR3 nucleotides read TGTGCCAGCAGCTTGGAGGGACAGAAAGCGGGTTACCAGTACTTC. It specifies CASSLEGQKAGYQYF.

V is TRBV27 and J is TRBJ1-2; tentative D call: TRBD1 (5 bases). The CDR3 has 11 residues. The ends were cut back, 5 bases at V and 4 bases at J, with 5 bases in the middle. Germline assignment: CDR1 MNHEY and CDR2 SMNVEV (reference sequence). The CDR3 DNA reads as TGTGCCAGCAGTCAGGGCTATGGCTACACCTTC. The encoded protein is CASSQGYGYTF.

The V gene is TRBV30, the J gene TRBJ2-5, with 7 bases aligning to TRBD1. The germline gives CDR1 GTSNPN, CDR2 SVGIG (reference sequence). V shed 0 bases, J shed 5 bases, and the junction held 9 bases outside the gene matches. The CDR3 spans 15 residues. The chain's CDR3 is CAWSVARGLRETQYF. Here the CDR3 DNA reads TGTGCCTGGAGTGTGGCAAGGGGGCTCCGTGAGACCCAGTACTTC.

The chain couples TRBV27 to TRBJ2-7, with 9 positions matching TRBD1. Germline V lookup: CDR1 MNHEY, CDR2 SMNVEV (reference sequence). Trimming took 5 bases from V and 5 from J; bases not matched to a gene: 10. This CDR3 comprises 15 residues. In DNA, the CDR3 is TGTGCCAGCAGTCTACTCCGGGACAGGGAACACGAGCAGTACTTC. Amino acid sequence: CASSLLRDREHEQYF.

This clone was observed a handful of times. This chain links TRBV5-1 with TRBJ1-2; the match to TRBD1 covers 8 bases. The CDR3 is made up of 14 amino acids. Looked up from germline, CDR1 is SGHRS and CDR2 is YFSETQ. With 4 bases clipped from V and 7 bases from J, the junction kept 9 bases outside the gene matches. CDR3 nucleotides: TGCGCCAGCAGCCTTTTACAGGGGGTCTCTGGCTACACCTTC. Its protein product is CASSLLQGVSGYTF.

This chain connects TRBV12-3 or TRBV12-4 to TRBJ1-1, with D possibly TRBD1 on 6 matching bases. This CDR3 spans 11 amino acids. V lost 6 bases, J lost 7 bases, and 9 bases lay in between. Here the CDR3 DNA reads TGTGCCAGCAGCCCGGACAGTGAAGCTTTCTTT. It specifies CASSPDSEAFF.

The chain is built from TRBV19 and TRBJ1-5; the match to TRBD1 covers 7 bases. V trimming: 6 bases; J trimming: 3 bases; junction bases outside the gene matches: 11. Germline V gene data show CDR1 as LNHDA and CDR2 as SQIVND (reference sequence). This CDR3 spans 16 amino acids. This CDR3 reads CASRQTGRRYNQPQHF. The CDR3 nucleotides are TGTGCCAGTAGACAGACAGGGCGAAGGTACAATCAGCCCCAGCATTTT.

This chain's CDR3 is CASSPPGTGVGTEAFF. The DNA of the CDR3 is TGTGCCAGCTCACCACCCGGGACAGGGGTAGGAACTGAAGCTTTCTTT. The chain is built from TRBV18 and TRBJ1-1; 10 bases agree with TRBD1. The J segment lost 5 bases and the V segment lost 0 bases, leaving 6 bases of the junction unmatched. Germline V gene data show CDR1 as KGHSH and CDR2 as LQKENI. The length of the CDR3 is 16 residues.

This clone came up once. V is TRBV7-9 and J is TRBJ1-1, with D hard to call. CDR3 length equals 13 residues. V was clipped by 1 base and J by 3 bases, with 6 bases between them. Germline V gives CDR1 SEHNR, CDR2 FQNEAQ (reference sequence). The CDR3 DNA reads TGTGCCAGCAGCTTAGGGCAATACACTGAAGCTTTCTTT. Protein product: CASSLGQYTEAFF.

The genes are TRBV29-1 and TRBJ1-1, with TRBD1 matching 11 bases. Unmatched junction bases numbered 4, after V lost 7 bases and J lost 6 bases. Germline CDR1 reads SQVTM; CDR2 reads ANQGSEA. This CDR3 is built from 12 residues. CDR3 in amino acids: CSDRTGGSEAFF. DNA of the CDR3: TGCAGCGATAGGACAGGGGGCTCTGAAGCTTTCTTT.

This sequence joins TRBV9 and TRBJ2-3, with D possibly matching TRBD1 (6 bases). Germline assignment: CDR1 SGDLS and CDR2 YYNGEE. The CDR3 is 13 residues long. Deletions cut 3 bases from V and 6 bases from J, with 11 bases between. CDR3: CASSADRTDTQYF. In DNA form, the CDR3 reads TGTGCCAGCAGCGCAGACAGGACGGATACGCAGTATTTT.

Comments on this clone: The sample has other DNA sequences that encode this CDR3 too. V is TRBV3-1 (or the pseudogene TRBV3-2) and J is TRBJ1-6, with a tentative D call TRBD1 (5 bases). Germline CDR1 LGHDT, CDR2 YNNKEL (reference sequence). The CDR3 spans 14 residues. The V end was cut by 1 base, the J end by 5 bases, with 6 bases between. In DNA form, the CDR3 reads TGTGCCAGCAGCCAAGGACAGAATAATTCACCCCTCCACTTT. Its translation: CASSQGQNNSPLHF.

This chain joins TRBV6-2 or TRBV6-3 and TRBJ2-7; 9 bases agree with TRBD2. The CDR3 is 14 residues long. V dropped 5 bases and J dropped 2; count of bases not matched to a gene: 4. From germline, CDR1 is MNHEY and CDR2 SVGEGT. The CDR3 here is CASSRLAAPYEQYF. Written as DNA, the CDR3 is TGTGCCAGCAGTCGACTAGCGGCTCCCTACGAGCAGTACTTC.

V gene TRBV9 combines with J gene TRBJ2-1; tentatively, D is TRBD2 (5 bases). Germline V gene data show CDR1 as SGDLS and CDR2 as YYNGEE. The ends were cut back, 0 bases at V and 5 bases at J, with 12 bases in the middle. The CDR3 totals 15 residues. For the CDR3, the DNA is TGTGCCAGCAGCGTAGTAGCTAGCCCCCACAATGAGCAGTTCTTC. Translation: CASSVVASPHNEQFF.

The V gene is TRBV6-1, the J gene TRBJ1-1, with unresolved D. The germline V gene has CDR1 MNHNS and CDR2 SASEGT. The CDR3 totals 13 residues. V gave up 3 bases and J gave up 4 bases, with 9 bases separating them. CDR3 protein: CASSDRRGTEAFF. The CDR3 coding sequence is TGTGCCAGCAGTGACAGGCGGGGCACTGAAGCTTTCTTT.

The chain carries TRBV3-1 (or the pseudogene TRBV3-2) and TRBJ1-6; 7 nucleotides match TRBD1. V gave up 4 bases and J gave up 7 bases; unmatched junction bases: 10. CDR3 length: 16 residues. Germline lookup yields CDR1 LGHDT and CDR2 YNNKEL (reference sequence). The CDR3 bases are TGTGCCAGCAGCCGAGGACAGGCCCGACTCAATTCACCCCTCCACTTT. Its protein product is CASSRGQARLNSPLHF.

This chain joins TRBV3-1 (or the pseudogene TRBV3-2) and TRBJ2-7; 7 bases match TRBD1. The CDR3 loop spans 16 amino acids. Germline CDR1 LGHDT, CDR2 YNNKEL (reference sequence). Trimming removed 0 bases from V and 0 bases from J; junction bases left unmatched: 5. The CDR3 is CASSQDRGQRSYEQYF. Here the CDR3 DNA reads TGTGCCAGCAGCCAAGATAGGGGACAGCGCTCCTACGAGCAGTACTTC.

The chain uses TRBV13 and TRBJ1-6, with D unclear. The V gene lost 0 bases and the J gene lost 10 bases, with 13 bases spanning the gap. The CDR3 extends over 15 amino acids. CDR1 and CDR2 from the germline V gene are PRHDT and FYEKMQ (reference sequence). CDR3 sequence: CASSLGPGIDSPLHF. The CDR3 DNA follows: TGTGCCAGCAGCTTAGGTCCGGGAATCGACTCACCCCTCCACTTT.

This chain uses TRBV2 with TRBJ2-7; TRBD1 matches at 7 bases. Trimming cost V 6 bases and J 6 bases; bases outside gene matches: 14. Germline CDR1 SNHLY, CDR2 FYNNEI. The CDR3 loop spans 15 amino acids. The CDR3 DNA sequence: TGTGCCAGCAGGGCCCAGACAGGGAGTTTCTCCGAGCAGTACTTC. Protein product: CASRAQTGSFSEQYF.

The J gene is TRBJ2-1, the V gene TRBV6-5, with 11 bases identical to TRBD1. The length of the CDR3 is 14 residues. Per germline, CDR1 MNHEY and CDR2 SVGAGI. Trimming cost V 8 bases and J 4 bases; bases outside gene matches: 4. Written as DNA, the CDR3 is TGTGCCAGCCTCGGGACAGGGGGATACAATGAGCAGTTCTTC. It encodes CASLGTGGYNEQFF.

The gene calls are TRBV9 and TRBJ2-2; 11 bases are shared with TRBD2. The CDR3 length is 17 residues. The junction had 9 bases not matched to a gene; V was cut back by 0 bases and J by 8 bases. CDR1 is SGDLS, CDR2 YYNGEE, per germline. This CDR3 is CASSVATASGRSGELFF. CDR3 nucleotide sequence: TGTGCCAGCAGCGTAGCTACGGCTAGCGGGAGGAGTGGGGAGCTGTTTTTT.

The chain carries TRBV6-1 and TRBJ2-3; possibly TRBD2 for D (6 bases). Germline V gene data show CDR1 as MNHNS and CDR2 as SASEGT. Trimming left V 2 bases short and J 2 bases short, with 17 bases between. This CDR3 has 17 residues. The chain's CDR3 is CASSEKGGLAYTDTQYF. DNA for the CDR3: TGTGCCAGCAGTGAAAAAGGAGGGCTAGCGTACACAGATACGCAGTATTTT.

J is TRBJ1-6 and V is TRBV7-9; D unresolved. V lost 5 bases and J lost 10, with 21 bases in between. CDR1 and CDR2 (germline): SEHNR, FQNEAQ (reference sequence). This CDR3 region has 16 residues. This CDR3 reads CASSPRVTRGNSPLHF. The CDR3 coding sequence is TGTGCCAGCAGCCCCCGTGTAACACGAGGAAACTCACCCCTCCACTTT. Based on the CDR3 plus reference TRBV7-9 and TRBJ1-6, the full variable domain is DTGVSQNPRHKITKRGQNVTFRCDPISEHNRLYWYRQTLGQGPEFLTYFQNEAQLEKSRLLSDRFSAERPKGSFSTLEIQRTEQGDSAMYLCASSPRVTRGNSPLHFGNGTRLTVT.